This TCR beta chain was obtained from a study of cytomegalovirus exposure and HLA in healthy donors. Study at large: The early release's HLA-typed donors yielded 78 million or so unique TCRs.

This CDR3 region has 15 residues. Per the germline V gene, CDR1 is SGHTA and CDR2 is FQGNSA. J was trimmed by 4 bases and V by 1 base; bases with no gene match: 5. As concerns this clone: Its antigen is still unknown.

Amplification used 60 Vbeta primers and 13 Jbeta primers. Produced via immunoSEQ multiplex PCR; TCRdb's table is partial and in-frame only. The sample consists of 85,000 to 100,000 clones, roughly two thirds of them appearing once. Study results and limitations: In an earlier analysis, productive rearrangement rates for most beta V segments clustered near 87% or 30%. The analysis excluded some indistinguishable V segments, including TRBV6-2 and TRBV6-3. Using a false discovery rate of 0.05, a later analysis showed that approximately 17,000 TCR beta sequences were associated with HLA alleles.

What was sequenced was PBMCs. The origin of this receptor is a human donor in good health. This sequence joins TRBV7-2 and TRBJ1-1; 8 bases map to TRBD1. The CDR3 DNA is TGTGCCAGCAGCTTAGATGGGACAGGCGGCACTGAAGCTTTCTTT. Translating gives CASSLDGTGGTEAFF.